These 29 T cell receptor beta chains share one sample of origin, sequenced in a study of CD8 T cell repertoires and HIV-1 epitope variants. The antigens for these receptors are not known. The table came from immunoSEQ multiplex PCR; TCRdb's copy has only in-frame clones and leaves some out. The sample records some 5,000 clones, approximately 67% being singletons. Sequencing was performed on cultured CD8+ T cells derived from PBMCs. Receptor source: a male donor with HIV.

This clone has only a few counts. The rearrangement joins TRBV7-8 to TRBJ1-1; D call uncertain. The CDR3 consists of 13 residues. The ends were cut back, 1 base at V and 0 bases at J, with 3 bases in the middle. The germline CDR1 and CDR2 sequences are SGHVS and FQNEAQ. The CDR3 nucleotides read TGTGCCAGCAGCTTAGACCTGAACACTGAAGCTTTCTTT. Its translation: CASSLDLNTEAFF.

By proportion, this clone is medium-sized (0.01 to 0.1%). CDR3: CASSFGTGELFF. The CDR3 DNA is TGTGCCAGCAGTTTCGGCACCGGGGAGCTGTTTTTT. J is TRBJ2-2 and V is TRBV27; D remains ambiguous. The CDR3 extends over 12 amino acids. CDR1 and CDR2 (germline): MNHEY, SMNVEV (reference sequence). V lost 3 bases and J 4 bases, leaving 3 bases between the germline ends.

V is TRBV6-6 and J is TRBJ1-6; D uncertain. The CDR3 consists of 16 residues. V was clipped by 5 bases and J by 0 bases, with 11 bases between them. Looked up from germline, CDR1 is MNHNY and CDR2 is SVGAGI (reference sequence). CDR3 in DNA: TGTGCCAGCAGTCCGACAAGGAGCTCCTATAATTCACCCCTCCACTTT. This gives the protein CASSPTRSSYNSPLHF.

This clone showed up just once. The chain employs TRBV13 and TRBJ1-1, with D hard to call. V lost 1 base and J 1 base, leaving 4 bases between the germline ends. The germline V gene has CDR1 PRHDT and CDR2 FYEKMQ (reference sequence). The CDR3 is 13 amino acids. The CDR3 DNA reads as TGTGCCAGCAGCTTAGAAGAGAACACTGAAGCTTTCTTT. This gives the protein CASSLEENTEAFF.

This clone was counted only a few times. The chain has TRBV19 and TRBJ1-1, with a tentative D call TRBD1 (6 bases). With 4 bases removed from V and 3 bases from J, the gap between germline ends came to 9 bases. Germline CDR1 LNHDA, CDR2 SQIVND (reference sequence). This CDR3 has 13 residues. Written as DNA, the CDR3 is TGTGCCAGTAGTAACAGGGAGGACACTGAAGCTTTCTTT. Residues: CASSNREDTEAFF.

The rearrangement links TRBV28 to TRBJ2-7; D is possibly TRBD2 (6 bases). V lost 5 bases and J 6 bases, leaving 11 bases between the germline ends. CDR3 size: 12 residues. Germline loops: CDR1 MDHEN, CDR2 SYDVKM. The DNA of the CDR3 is TGTGCCAGCAGTCCCCCGGGGGTCGAGCAGTACTTC. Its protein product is CASSPPGVEQYF. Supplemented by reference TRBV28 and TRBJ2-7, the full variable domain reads DVKVTQSSRYLVKRTGEKVFLECVQDMDHENMFWYRQDPGLGLRLIYFSYDVKMKEKGDIPEGYSVSREKKERFSLILESASTNQTSMYLCASSPPGVEQYFGPGTRLTVT.

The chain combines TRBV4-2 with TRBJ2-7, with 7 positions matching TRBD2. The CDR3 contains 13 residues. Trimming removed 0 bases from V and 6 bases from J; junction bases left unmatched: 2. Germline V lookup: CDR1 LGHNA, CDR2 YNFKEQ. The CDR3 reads CASSQEAGTEQYF. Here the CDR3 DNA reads TGTGCCAGCAGCCAAGAAGCGGGGACCGAGCAGTACTTC.

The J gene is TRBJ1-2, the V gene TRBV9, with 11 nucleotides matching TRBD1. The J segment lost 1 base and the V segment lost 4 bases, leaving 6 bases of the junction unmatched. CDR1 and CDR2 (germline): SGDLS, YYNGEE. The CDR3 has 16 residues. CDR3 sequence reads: CASSPPGTGGNYGYTF. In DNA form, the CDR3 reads TGTGCCAGCAGCCCCCCGGGGACAGGGGGTAACTATGGCTACACCTTC.

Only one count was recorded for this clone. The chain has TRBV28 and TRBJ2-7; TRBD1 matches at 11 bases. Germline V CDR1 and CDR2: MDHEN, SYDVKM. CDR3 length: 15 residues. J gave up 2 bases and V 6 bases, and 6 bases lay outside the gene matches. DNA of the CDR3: TGTGCCAGCAGGGGGACAGGGGGAAGAACCTACGAGCAGTACTTC. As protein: CASRGTGGRTYEQYF.

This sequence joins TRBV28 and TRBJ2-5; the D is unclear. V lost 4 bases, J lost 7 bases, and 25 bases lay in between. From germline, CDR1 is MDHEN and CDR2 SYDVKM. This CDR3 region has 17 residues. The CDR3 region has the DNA TGTGCCAGCAGTTACCACCGTCGGGCCGCGGAACCGGGGACCCAGTACTTC. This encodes CASSYHRRAAEPGTQYF.

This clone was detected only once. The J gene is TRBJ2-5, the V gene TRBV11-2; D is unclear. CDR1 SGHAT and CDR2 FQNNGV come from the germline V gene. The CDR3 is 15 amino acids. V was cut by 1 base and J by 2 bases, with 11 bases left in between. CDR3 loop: CASSLGRELQETQYF. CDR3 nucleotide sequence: TGTGCCAGCAGCTTAGGGCGAGAACTACAAGAGACCCAGTACTTC.

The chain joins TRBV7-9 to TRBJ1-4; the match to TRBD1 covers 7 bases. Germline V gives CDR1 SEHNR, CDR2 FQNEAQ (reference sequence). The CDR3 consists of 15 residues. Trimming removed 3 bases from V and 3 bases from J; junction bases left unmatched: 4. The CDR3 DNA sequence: TGTGCCAGCAGCTTTCCGGGACAGCCTAATGAAAAACTGTTTTTT. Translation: CASSFPGQPNEKLFF.

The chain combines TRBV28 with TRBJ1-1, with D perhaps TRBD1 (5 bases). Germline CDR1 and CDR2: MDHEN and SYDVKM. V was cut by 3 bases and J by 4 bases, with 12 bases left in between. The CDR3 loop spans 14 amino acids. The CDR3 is CASSFPGAGTEAFF. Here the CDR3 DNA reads TGTGCCAGCAGTTTCCCCGGGGCGGGCACTGAAGCTTTCTTT.

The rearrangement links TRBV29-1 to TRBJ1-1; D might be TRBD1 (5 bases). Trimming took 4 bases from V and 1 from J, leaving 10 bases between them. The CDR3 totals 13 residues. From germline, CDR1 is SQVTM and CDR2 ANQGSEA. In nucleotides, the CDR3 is TGCAGCGTTGCCCCGGACAAGAACACTGAAGCTTTCTTT. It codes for CSVAPDKNTEAFF.

The CDR3 reads CASSPRDISSGANVLTF. The CDR3 DNA follows: TGTGCCAGCAGTCCACGGGACATCAGCTCTGGGGCCAACGTCCTGACTTTC. The chain combines TRBV27 with TRBJ2-6; possibly TRBD1 for D (6 bases). The CDR3 length is 17 residues. V was trimmed by 5 bases and J by 0 bases, leaving 14 bases between them. The germline CDR1 and CDR2 sequences are MNHEY and SMNVEV (reference sequence).

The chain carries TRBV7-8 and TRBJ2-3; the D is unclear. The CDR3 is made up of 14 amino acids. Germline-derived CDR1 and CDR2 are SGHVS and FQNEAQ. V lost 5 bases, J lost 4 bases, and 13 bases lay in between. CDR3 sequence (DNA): TGTGCCAGCAGCGCGACGTCGGCAGCAGATACGCAGTATTTT. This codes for CASSATSAADTQYF.

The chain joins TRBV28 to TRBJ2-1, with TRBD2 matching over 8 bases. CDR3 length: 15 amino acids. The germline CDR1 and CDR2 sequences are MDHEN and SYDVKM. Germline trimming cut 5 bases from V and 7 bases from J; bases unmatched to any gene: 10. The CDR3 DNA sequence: TGTGCCAGCAGTCCTCCGGGACTAGGGGGAAATGAGCAGTTCTTC. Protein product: CASSPPGLGGNEQFF. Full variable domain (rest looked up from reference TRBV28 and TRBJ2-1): DVKVTQSSRYLVKRTGEKVFLECVQDMDHENMFWYRQDPGLGLRLIYFSYDVKMKEKGDIPEGYSVSREKKERFSLILESASTNQTSMYLCASSPPGLGGNEQFFGPGTRLTVL.

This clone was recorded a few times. The CDR3 loop reads CASSLGVSEQYF. The CDR3 nucleotides are TGTGCCAGCAGTTTGGGAGTTAGCGAGCAGTACTTC. This chain links TRBV28 with TRBJ2-7; possible D gene TRBD2, 5 bases. The CDR3 length is 12 residues. From germline, CDR1 is MDHEN and CDR2 SYDVKM. The ends were cut back, 3 bases at V and 6 bases at J, with 9 bases in the middle. Supplemented by reference TRBV28 and TRBJ2-7, the full variable domain reads DVKVTQSSRYLVKRTGEKVFLECVQDMDHENMFWYRQDPGLGLRLIYFSYDVKMKEKGDIPEGYSVSREKKERFSLILESASTNQTSMYLCASSLGVSEQYFGPGTRLTVT.

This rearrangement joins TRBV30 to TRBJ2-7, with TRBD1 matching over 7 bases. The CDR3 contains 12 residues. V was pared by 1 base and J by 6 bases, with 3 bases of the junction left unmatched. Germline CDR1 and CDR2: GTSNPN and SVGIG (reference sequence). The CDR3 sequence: CAWSGDSAEQYF. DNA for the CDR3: TGTGCCTGGAGTGGGGACAGCGCCGAGCAGTACTTC.

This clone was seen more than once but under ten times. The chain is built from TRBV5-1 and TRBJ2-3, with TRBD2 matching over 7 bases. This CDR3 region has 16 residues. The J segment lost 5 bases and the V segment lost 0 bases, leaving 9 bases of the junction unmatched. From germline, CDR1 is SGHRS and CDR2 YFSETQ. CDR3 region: CASSLGHGGRGDTQYF. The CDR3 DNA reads TGCGCCAGCAGCTTGGGGCACGGCGGGAGAGGAGATACGCAGTATTTT.

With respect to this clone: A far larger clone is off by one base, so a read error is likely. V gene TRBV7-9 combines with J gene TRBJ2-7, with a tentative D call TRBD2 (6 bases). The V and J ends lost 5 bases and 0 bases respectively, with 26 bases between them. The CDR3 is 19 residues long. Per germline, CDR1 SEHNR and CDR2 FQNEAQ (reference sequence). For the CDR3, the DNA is TGTGCCAGCAGCCAAGAGCCGGGAGCGGGCGCCCTGAGCTCCTACGAGCAGTACTTC. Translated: CASSQEPGAGALSSYEQYF.

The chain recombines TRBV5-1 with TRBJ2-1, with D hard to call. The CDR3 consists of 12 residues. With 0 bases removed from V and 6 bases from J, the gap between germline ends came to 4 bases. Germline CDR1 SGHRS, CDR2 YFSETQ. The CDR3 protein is CASSLALNEQFF. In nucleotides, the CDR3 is TGCGCCAGCAGCTTGGCCCTCAATGAGCAGTTCTTC.

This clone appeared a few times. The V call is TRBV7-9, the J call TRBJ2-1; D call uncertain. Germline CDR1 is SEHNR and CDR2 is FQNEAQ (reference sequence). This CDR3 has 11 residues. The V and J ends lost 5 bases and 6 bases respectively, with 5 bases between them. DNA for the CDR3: TGTGCCAGCAGCCCCTTCAATGAGCAGTTCTTC. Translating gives CASSPFNEQFF.

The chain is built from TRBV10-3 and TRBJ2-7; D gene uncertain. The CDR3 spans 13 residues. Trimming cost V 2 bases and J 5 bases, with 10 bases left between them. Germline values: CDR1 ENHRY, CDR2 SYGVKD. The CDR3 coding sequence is TGTGCCATCAGTGAGGGCAGGCGCAACGAGCAGTACTTC. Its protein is CAISEGRRNEQYF.

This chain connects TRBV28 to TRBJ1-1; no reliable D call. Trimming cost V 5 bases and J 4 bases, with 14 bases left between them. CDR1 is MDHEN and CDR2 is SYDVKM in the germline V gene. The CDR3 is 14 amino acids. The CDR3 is CASSARRRVTEAFF. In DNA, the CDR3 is TGTGCCAGCAGTGCCCGGAGGCGCGTCACTGAAGCTTTCTTT.

The CDR3 coding sequence is TGTGCCAGCAGTAGGGACTATTCACTGGAGCAGTACTTC. Protein: CASSRDYSLEQYF. The chain uses TRBV27 and TRBJ2-7; 7 nucleotides align to TRBD2. The CDR3 has 13 amino acids. CDR1 is MNHEY and CDR2 is SMNVEV in the germline V gene (reference sequence). Unmatched junction bases numbered 8, after V lost 5 bases and J lost 7 bases.

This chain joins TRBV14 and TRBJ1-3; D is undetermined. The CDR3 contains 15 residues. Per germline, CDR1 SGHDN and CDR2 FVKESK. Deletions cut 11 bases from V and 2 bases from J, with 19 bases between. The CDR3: CASSQDGQTGNTIYF. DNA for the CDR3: TGTGCCTCAAGCCAGGACGGGCAAACTGGAAACACCATATATTTT.

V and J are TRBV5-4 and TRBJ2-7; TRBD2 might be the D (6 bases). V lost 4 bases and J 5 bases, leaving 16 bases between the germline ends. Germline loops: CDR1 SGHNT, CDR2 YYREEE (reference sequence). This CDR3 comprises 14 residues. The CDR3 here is CASSQDSSVNEQYF. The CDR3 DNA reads TGTGCCAGCAGCCAAGATTCTAGCGTTAACGAGCAGTACTTC.

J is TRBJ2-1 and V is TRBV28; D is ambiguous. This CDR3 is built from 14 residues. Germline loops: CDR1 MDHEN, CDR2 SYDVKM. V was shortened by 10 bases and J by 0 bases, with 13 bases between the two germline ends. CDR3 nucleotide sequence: TGTGCCACCTTAGAAGCGAACTCCTACAATGAGCAGTTCTTC. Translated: CATLEANSYNEQFF.